The sequence of this T cell receptor beta chain was determined in a study of shared clonotypes between healthy human individuals. Turning to the study itself: The composition of the donors was two women and a few men aged 18 to 49.

The V gene lost 2 bases and the J gene lost 4 bases, with 14 bases spanning the gap. The germline CDR1 and CDR2 sequences are KGHSH and LQKENI. The CDR3 totals 15 residues. Overall study results and limits: Non-shared clonotypes had lower generation probabilities than those shared by all four donors.

A remark on this clone: Its antigen is as yet unknown.

Sequencing used immunoSEQ multiplex PCR; TCRdb keeps in-frame clones, though not all of them. The top ten hold around 0.47% of the sample, which has about 1.5 million clones, 95% to 99% seen once. The source material was naive CD4+ T cells sorted from blood. Subset indicated: CD45RA+ positively selected. The V gene is TRBV18, the J gene TRBJ2-5; a weak D match, TRBD1 (5 bases). The receptor was isolated from a man aged 25 to 45 in good health. In nucleotides, the CDR3 is TGTGCCAGCTCACCAAGTAGCCGAAGGGGAGAGACCCAGTACTTC. This gives the protein CASSPSSRRGETQYF.